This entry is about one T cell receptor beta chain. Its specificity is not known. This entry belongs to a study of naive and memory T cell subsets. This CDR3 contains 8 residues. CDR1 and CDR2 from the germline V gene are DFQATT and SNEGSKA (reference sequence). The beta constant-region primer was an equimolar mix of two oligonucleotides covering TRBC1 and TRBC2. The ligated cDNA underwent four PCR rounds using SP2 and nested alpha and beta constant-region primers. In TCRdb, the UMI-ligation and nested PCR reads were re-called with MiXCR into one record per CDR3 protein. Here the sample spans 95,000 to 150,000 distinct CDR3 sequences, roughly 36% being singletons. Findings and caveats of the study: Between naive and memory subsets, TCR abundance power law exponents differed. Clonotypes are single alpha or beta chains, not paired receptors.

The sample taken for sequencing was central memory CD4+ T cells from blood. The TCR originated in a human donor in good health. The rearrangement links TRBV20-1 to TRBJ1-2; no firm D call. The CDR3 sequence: CSLPGYTF. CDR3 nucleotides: TGCAGCCTTCCCGGCTACACCTTC.